This paragraph reports one T cell receptor (beta chain). As yet, its antigen is unknown. V shed 5 bases, J shed 0 bases, and the junction held 10 bases outside the gene matches. The CDR3 length is 16 residues. Germline CDR1 and CDR2: LGHNA and YNFKEQ. Only in-frame clones appear in the TCRdb table, and some are missing; sequencing was by immunoSEQ multiplex PCR. Seen here are about 85,000 clones, 85% to 90% observed once, and the top ten hold around a tenth. The data were taken from a study of T cell responses to AZD1222 COVID-19 vaccine. Study-wide results and caveats: Along spike, vaccine-associated CD4 TCRs were found throughout, with dominance at 160-218 and 743-854. Baseline serostatus was positive in only 5 to 7 AZD1222 recipients.

Sequenced here: peripheral blood, sampled on day 0 of MenACWY control vaccination. This chain connects TRBV4-2 to TRBJ2-7, with 7 bases aligning to TRBD1. The clonotype originates from an adult in good health. The DNA of the CDR3 is TGTGCCAGCAGCGACGTCACAGGGGCTAGCTCCTACGAGCAGTACTTC. Protein: CASSDVTGASSYEQYF.